The TCR beta chain described here comes from a study of T-cell memory formation after mild COVID-19. Study-level findings and limits: Clones contracting day 15 to 85 were balanced CD4/CD8; later expanders leaned CD4+. The pre-infection memory compartment contained some responding clones, suggesting cross-reactive memory joined.

Turning to this clonotype: What it binds is unknown.

After 5'RACE with constant-segment primers, TCR alpha and TCR beta cDNA libraries carrying sample barcodes and UMIs were obtained. Each CDR3 protein gets one entry after TCRdb re-called the 5' RACE reads with MiXCR. This table has around 110,000 distinct CDR3 sequences, 9.5% to 15% appearing once. This CDR3 is built from 18 residues. Germline-derived CDR1 and CDR2 are MNHEY and SMNVEV (reference sequence). V was pared by 5 bases and J by 0 bases, with 21 bases between. The chain carries TRBV27 and TRBJ2-3; no definite D call. This receptor was obtained from an adult woman who had mild COVID-19 (a few samples of this study predate the infection). Cell type and time point are not known. Sample: PBMCs or a T cell subset sorted from them (not recorded which). The CDR3 spells CASSPAVREILSTDTQYF. As DNA, the CDR3 is TGTGCCAGCAGTCCCGCGGTTAGGGAAATCCTTAGCACAGATACGCAGTATTTT.